This T cell receptor (beta chain) stems from a study of blood T cells in healthy people across ages (dated by TCRdb to the mid-2010s). For the wider study: In model experiments, template switching captured roughly one uniquely barcoded TCR beta cDNA molecule for every two T cells. The donors were split into four age groups: young (average roughly 15 years), middle-aged (about 40), aged (over 55) and long-lived (roughly 86). The study measured age-related changes in TCR beta repertoire diversity using deep sequencing normalized with unique cDNA molecular identifiers. For two donors (one aged 18 to 30 and one aged 80 or older), the study analyzed two additional independent replicas of 1 million unique cDNA reads from the same blood draw. Donors of different ages were randomly distributed across sequencing lanes to avoid experimental bias.

Donors were a few dozen systemically healthy Caucasian individuals from Russia aged about 6 to 100 years. Roughly 9.5 milliliters of peripheral blood were drawn from each donor into EDTA-treated Vacutainer tubes. Ficoll-Paque density-gradient centrifugation was used to isolate PBMCs, with at least 6.5 million per sample. Trizol reagent was used to extract total RNA from the PBMCs, yielding at least 6 micrograms per sample. For every donor, an aliquot of PBMCs went through flow cytometry to measure the percentages of naive CD45RAhigh/CD27high T cells. The library came from 5' RACE. The reads were generated on an Illumina HiSeq 2500. The second PCR ran for about 6 to 12 cycles and used a J-beta primer mix along with a sample-barcoded 5' primer. A template-switch 5' adaptor carrying 12 random nucleotides introduced a unique molecular identifier onto each TCR beta cDNA molecule. Each sample yielded at least 3 million CDR3-containing paired-end reads. First-strand cDNA synthesis was performed from all RNA using the Mint cDNA synthesis kit, with priming by a TRBC-specific oligonucleotide. Following uracil-DNA glycosylase treatment, a first 18-cycle PCR with universal primers M1SS and BC2_uni_R was performed on all cDNA. In the paper's pipeline: Each sample was normalized by randomly selecting 1 million high-quality reads, each carrying a distinct molecular identifier. Instead of being binned into consensus sequences, reads that shared molecular identifiers were thrown out. MiTCR, run with a Q25 quality threshold and the strictest error-elimination algorithm, handled CDR3 identification, clonotype clustering and error correction. Lower-bound total TCR beta diversity was estimated with a nonparametric unseen species model using Euler transformation. TCRdb applied fastp at Q25 and MiXCR to the public reads, then kept only in-frame beta chains. Rows with one shared CDR3 protein collapse into an entry with the most common genes and DNA. What appears here as the V and J calls and clone size reflects TCRdb's work, not the paper's. The sample profile shows about 770,000 distinct CDR3 sequences; under 45% of them were found once. The ten top clones hold about 21% of the sample.

This clonotype has just a few counts. Its antigen remains unidentified. Qualities for individual bases were not recorded, and no much larger clone is one base off. Results and caveats for the whole study, not just this receptor: Observed TCR beta diversity per million T cells fell roughly linearly with age, and a significant reduction was already apparent by age around 44. Total diversity estimates from one million sequenced T cells were considered lower bounds and underestimates. Donor CMV infection status was unknown, potentially confounding age-related changes in expanded clonotypes. Since profiling was done on bulk unsorted PBMCs, naive and antigen-experienced compartments could not be conclusively compared. Compared with the aged group, more naive CD4+ T cells, fewer expanded clones and increased TCR diversity were shown by the long-lived group, suggesting age selection. A strong correlation was found between observed TCR beta diversity and the percentage of naive T cells measured by flow cytometry.

Cut back by 0 bases and 4 bases, the V and J ends lie 10 bases apart. In the germline V gene (reference sequence), CDR1 corresponds to GTSNPN and CDR2 to SVGIG. The CDR3 numbers 13 residues from cysteine through phenylalanine. The CDR3 DNA has 39 bases and is translated from base 1. The sample consisted of blood. The chain uses TRBV30 and TRBJ2-7; no D segment can be confidently identified. This receptor was identified in a man between 60 and 75 years old in good health. CDR3 sequence: CAWSVDGFYEQYF. The nucleotide sequence is TGTGCCTGGAGTGTCGACGGATTTTACGAGCAGTACTTC.